This T cell receptor (beta chain) was sequenced during a study of blood T cell repertoires in COVID-19. Source study methods: Reference gene primers were amplified, and this amplification served to estimate nucleated cell counts. The data were produced by immunoSEQ multiplex PCR, yet TCRdb's version contains in-frame clones alone and is incomplete. Clone size and V and J calls were adopted from that table, with D and trimming inferred from the DNA. This table holds about 240,000 clones, around 88% found once. Recruitment covered under 25 US areas and drew participants whose ages spanned about 18 to 90 years. Cohort 3 donors were reported recovered after two negative PCRs, clearance, or symptom resolution. Germline CDR1 is GTSNPN and CDR2 is SVGIG (reference sequence). This CDR3 is built from 13 residues. Germline trimming cut 3 bases from V and 7 bases from J; bases unmatched to any gene: 7.

Source material: PBMCs or T cells enriched from blood (not recorded which). The chain recombines TRBV30 with TRBJ1-2; 8 nucleotides match TRBD1. This TCR was recovered from a man aged 35 to 55 who had recovered from COVID-19. CDR3 nucleotides: TGTGCCTGGAGGGATCAGGGGGCGCCTGGCTACACCTTC. It specifies CAWRDQGAPGYTF.